This T cell receptor beta chain is from a study of blood T cell repertoires in COVID-19. Study as a whole: Samples taken during acute and convalescent COVID-19 were collected in the United States, Italy and Spain.

CDR3 length: 13 residues. V was cut by 4 bases and J by 6 bases, with 12 bases left in between. CDR1 and CDR2 from the germline V gene are SEHNR and FQNEAQ (reference sequence). Authors' methods: Estimation of nucleated cell counts was performed using reference gene primer amplification. Here immunoSEQ multiplex PCR was the method, and the copy in TCRdb shows in-frame clones only, minus some. V and J calls and clone size come straight from that table; D and trimming were deduced from the DNA. The profile covers some 120,000 clones, with 65% to 90% appearing a single time and 25% to 30% taken by the ten largest.

This chain uses TRBV7-9 with TRBJ1-2, with D perhaps TRBD1 (5 bases). Sequencing was performed on peripheral blood. The source of this sequence is a woman over 75 with acute or convalescent COVID-19. The CDR3 bases are TGTGCCAGCAGCTGGTTGATAGGGGATGGCTACACCTTC. Residues: CASSWLIGDGYTF.